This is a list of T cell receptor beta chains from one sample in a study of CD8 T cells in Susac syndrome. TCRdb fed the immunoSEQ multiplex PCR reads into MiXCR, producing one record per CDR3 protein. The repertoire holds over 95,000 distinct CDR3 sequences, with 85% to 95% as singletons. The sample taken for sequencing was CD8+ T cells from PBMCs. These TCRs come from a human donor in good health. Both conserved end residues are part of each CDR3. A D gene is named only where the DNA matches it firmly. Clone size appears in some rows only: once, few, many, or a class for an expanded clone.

CASSLVGQRYNEQFF TGTGCCAGCAGTTTAGTAGGTCAACGATACAATGAGCAGTTCTTC TRBJ2-1 . TRBV12-3/TRBV12-4 .
CSGQGTEAFF TGCAGCGGACAGGGCACTGAAGCTTTCTTT TRBJ1-1 . TRBV29-1 TRBD1
CAWRATGAWWEQYF TGTGCCTGGAGGGCTACCGGGGCCTGGTGGGAGCAGTACTTC TRBJ2-7 once TRBV30 .
CAISPGQGVDIQYF TGTGCCATCAGCCCGGGACAGGGGGTAGACATTCAGTACTTC TRBJ2-4 . TRBV10-3 TRBD1
CASSLVTTHNEQFF TGTGCCAGCAGCTTAGTGACCACCCACAATGAGCAGTTCTTC TRBJ2-1 . TRBV7-2 .
CSAKIDRGEQYF TGCAGTGCCAAAATCGACAGGGGCGAGCAGTACTTC TRBJ2-7 once TRBV20-1 TRBD1
CASSPGGEAEQFF TGTGCCAGCAGCCCGGGGGGGGAAGCTGAGCAGTTCTTC TRBJ2-1 . TRBV7-9 TRBD2
CASSLKGTEAFF TGTGCCAGCTCACTCAAGGGGACAGAAGCTTTCTTT TRBJ1-1 few TRBV18 .
CASSGLRQGPTDTQYF TGCGCCAGCAGTGGACTACGACAGGGGCCCACAGATACGCAGTATTTT TRBJ2-3 . TRBV10-2 TRBD1
CSASMAEGLRAFF TGCAGTGCTAGTATGGCCGAGGGGCTGAGGGCTTTCTTT TRBJ1-1 . TRBV20-1 .
CASSHPSGVRGPEAFF TGTGCCAGCAGCCATCCCTCGGGGGTGAGAGGCCCTGAAGCTTTCTTT TRBJ1-1 . TRBV3-1 .
CASSRQGVSYGYTF TGTGCCAGCAGTCGGCAGGGTGTCAGCTATGGCTACACCTTC TRBJ1-2 . TRBV12-3/TRBV12-4 .
CSALPVSEQFF TGCAGTGCCCTCCCGGTGAGTGAGCAGTTCTTC TRBJ2-1 . TRBV20-1 .
CASSRAAEAFF TGTGCCAGCAGCCGGGCGGCAGAAGCTTTCTTT TRBJ1-1 . TRBV7-2 .
CATRRGDYTF TGTGCCACCCGGAGGGGAGACTACACCTTC TRBJ1-2 . TRBV6-5 .
CASRGVRSYNSPLHF TGTGCCAGCAGGGGGGTTCGGTCCTATAATTCACCCCTCCACTTT TRBJ1-6 . TRBV6-5 .
CASSIQGMGTGELFF TGTGCCAGTAGTATACAGGGAATGGGGACCGGGGAGCTGTTTTTT TRBJ2-2 . TRBV19 .
CASSLAGGRQETQYF TGTGCCAGCAGCTTAGCCGGGGGCCGCCAAGAGACCCAGTACTTC TRBJ2-5 . TRBV7-6 .
CASSPPGLAKDTQYF TGTGCCAGCAGCCCCCCGGGATTGGCCAAAGATACGCAGTATTTT TRBJ2-3 . TRBV7-9 .
CSVDFKPLRENITIQYF TGCAGCGTTGATTTTAAACCCCTCCGGGAGAATATAACCATTCAGTACTTC TRBJ2-4 . TRBV29-1 .
CASSPGRGVGYNEQFF TGTGCCAGCAGCCCCGGACGGGGGGTTGGCTACAATGAGCAGTTCTTC TRBJ2-1 . TRBV12-3/TRBV12-4 TRBD2
CSVRGQGETQYF TGCAGCGTTCGAGGGCAGGGAGAGACCCAGTACTTC TRBJ2-5 . TRBV29-1 .
CSARAGTGGLTQYF TGCAGTGCTAGAGCCGGGACTGGGGGACTGACCCAGTACTTC TRBJ2-5 . TRBV20-1 .
CAISESLTGAPDTQYF TGTGCCATCAGTGAGTCTCTGACAGGGGCCCCAGATACGCAGTATTTT TRBJ2-3 . TRBV10-3 TRBD1
CASSSGGVSYEQYF TGTGCCAGCAGCTCAGGGGGGGTATCCTACGAGCAGTACTTC TRBJ2-7 . TRBV7-9 .
CASSLSGAFDEQYF TGTGCCAGCAGTTTATCGGGGGCTTTCGACGAGCAGTACTTC TRBJ2-7 . TRBV27 .
CASSLGRRTEAFF TGTGCCAGCAGTTTAGGGAGACGCACTGAAGCTTTCTTT TRBJ1-1 . TRBV6-2/TRBV6-3 .
CSASQGAEYTEAFF TGCAGTGCTAGCCAGGGGGCTGAGTACACTGAAGCTTTCTTT TRBJ1-1 . TRBV20-1 TRBD1
CASTPDTPNTGELFF TGTGCCAGTACCCCGGACACTCCGAACACCGGGGAGCTGTTTTTT TRBJ2-2 . TRBV19 .
CASSLAPHTGTEAFF TGTGCCAGCAGCTTGGCCCCCCATACCGGGACTGAAGCTTTCTTT TRBJ1-1 . TRBV5-8 .
CASSQAYRGRTEAFF TGCGCCAGCAGCCAAGCTTATAGGGGGCGGACTGAAGCTTTCTTT TRBJ1-1 . TRBV4-1 TRBD1
CASSSAVVGELFF TGTGCCAGCAGCTCCGCCGTCGTAGGGGAGCTGTTTTTT TRBJ2-2 . TRBV7-2 .
CSARGRPSTDTQYF TGCAGTGCTAGAGGAAGGCCTAGCACAGATACGCAGTATTTT TRBJ2-3 . TRBV20-1 .
CASLIGTDNEQFF TGTGCCAGCTTGATTGGGACCGACAATGAGCAGTTCTTC TRBJ2-1 . TRBV18 .
CASSPVDRVSYNEQFF TGCGCCAGCAGCCCGGTGGACAGGGTGTCCTACAATGAGCAGTTCTTC TRBJ2-1 . TRBV5-1 TRBD1
CSARPPGVTHQPQHF TGCAGTGCTAGGCCTCCAGGGGTGACCCATCAGCCCCAGCATTTT TRBJ1-5 . TRBV20-1 .
CASSPGQRQETQYF TGTGCCAGCAGCCCGGGACAGCGCCAAGAGACCCAGTACTTC TRBJ2-5 . TRBV7-3 TRBD1
CASSLEVGSSYEQYF TGTGCCAGCAGCTTGGAGGTCGGGAGCTCCTACGAGCAGTACTTC TRBJ2-7 . TRBV5-4 .
CSARQTGTISGNTIYF TGCAGTGCTAGACAGACAGGGACGATCTCTGGAAACACCATATATTTT TRBJ1-3 once TRBV20-1 TRBD1
CASSRRQVMNTEAFF TGTGCCAGCAGTCGGAGACAGGTTATGAACACTGAAGCTTTCTTT TRBJ1-1 . TRBV12-3/TRBV12-4 .